The present TCR beta chain was sequenced within a study of blood T cell repertoires in COVID-19. Study-wide context: The samples span acute and convalescent COVID-19 from the United States, Italy and Spain. PBMCs, B-cell-depleted T cells, or T cells provided the cDNA or gDNA that made up the material.

This clone occurred once. This CDR3 contains 15 residues. Germline CDR1 reads SEHNR; CDR2 reads FQNEAQ (reference sequence). Losses at the gene ends were 5 bases for V and 5 bases for J; bases not matched to a gene: 7. Original processing notes: Estimation of nucleated cell counts was performed using reference gene primer amplification. Method: immunoSEQ multiplex PCR; TCRdb's copy keeps in-frame clones and lacks some. For V, J and clone size, that table is used; D and trimming come from the DNA. The sample has 50,000 to 65,000 clones; 84% are singletons. The Seattle site enrolled patients during active infection and followed them longitudinally.

The sequencing sample was made of peripheral blood. The sequence derives from a man between 60 and 75 years old with COVID-19, enrolled during active disease. The chain has TRBV7-9 and TRBJ1-1; TRBD1 matches at 11 bases. The CDR3 DNA reads as TGTGCCAGCAGCCCCGGGACAGGGGGGGGTACTGAAGCTTTCTTT. Amino acid sequence: CASSPGTGGGTEAFF.